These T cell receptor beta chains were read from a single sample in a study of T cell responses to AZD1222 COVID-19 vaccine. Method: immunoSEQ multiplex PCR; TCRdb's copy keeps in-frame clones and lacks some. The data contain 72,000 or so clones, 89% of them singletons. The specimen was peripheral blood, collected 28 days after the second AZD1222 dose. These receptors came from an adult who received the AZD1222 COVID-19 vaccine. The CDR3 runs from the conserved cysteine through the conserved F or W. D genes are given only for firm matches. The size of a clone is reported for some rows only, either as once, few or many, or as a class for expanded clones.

CDR3aa: CASSIRSGRGNTEAFF; CDR3nt: TGTGCCAGTAGTATAAGGAGTGGCAGGGGGAACACTGAAGCTTTCTTT; abundance: once; j_gene: TRBJ1-1; d_gene: NA; v_gene: TRBV19
CDR3aa: CAARVLLNSPLHF; CDR3nt: TGTGCGGCAAGGGTATTACTTAATTCACCCCTCCACTTT; abundance: NA; j_gene: TRBJ1-6; d_gene: NA; v_gene: TRBV7-2
CDR3aa: CASGTSSSYNEQFF; CDR3nt: TGTGCCAGCGGGACTAGTTCCTCCTACAATGAGCAGTTCTTC; abundance: NA; j_gene: TRBJ2-1; d_gene: TRBD2; v_gene: TRBV9
CDR3aa: CSVVGGNTEAFF; CDR3nt: TGCAGCGTTGTAGGGGGTAACACTGAAGCTTTCTTT; abundance: NA; j_gene: TRBJ1-1; d_gene: NA; v_gene: TRBV29-1
CDR3aa: CASSLLAGAGNEQFF; CDR3nt: TGTGCCAGCAGCTTACTAGCGGGAGCTGGCAATGAGCAGTTCTTC; abundance: NA; j_gene: TRBJ2-1; d_gene: TRBD2; v_gene: TRBV7-7
CDR3aa: CASSGGKNTGELFF; CDR3nt: TGTGCCAGCTCGGGTGGGAAAAACACCGGGGAGCTGTTTTTT; abundance: NA; j_gene: TRBJ2-2; d_gene: NA; v_gene: TRBV7-3
CDR3aa: CASSSQGHEQYF; CDR3nt: TGTGCCAGCAGCTCCCAAGGCCACGAGCAGTACTTC; abundance: NA; j_gene: TRBJ2-7; d_gene: NA; v_gene: TRBV5-6
CDR3aa: CASSLAPATGGADGYTF; CDR3nt: TGTGCCAGCAGCCTCGCCCCCGCGACAGGGGGCGCGGATGGCTACACCTTC; abundance: NA; j_gene: TRBJ1-2; d_gene: TRBD1; v_gene: TRBV7-2
CDR3aa: CASSVLNFNRQETQYF; CDR3nt: TGTGCCAGCAGCGTTCTGAACTTCAACCGTCAAGAGACCCAGTACTTC; abundance: NA; j_gene: TRBJ2-5; d_gene: NA; v_gene: TRBV2
CDR3aa: CASSYDRGLWTEAFF; CDR3nt: TGTGCCAGCAGTTACGATAGGGGGTTATGGACTGAAGCTTTCTTT; abundance: NA; j_gene: TRBJ1-1; d_gene: NA; v_gene: TRBV6-5
CDR3aa: CAIKRSNEAFF; CDR3nt: TGTGCCATCAAAAGGAGTAATGAAGCTTTCTTT; abundance: NA; j_gene: TRBJ1-1; d_gene: NA; v_gene: TRBV10-3
CDR3aa: CASSLGQGFVTQYF; CDR3nt: TGTGCCAGCAGCTTGGGACAGGGGTTTGTGACCCAGTACTTC; abundance: NA; j_gene: TRBJ2-5; d_gene: TRBD1; v_gene: TRBV5-8
CDR3aa: CASSQRSAGTSKSNTGELFF; CDR3nt: TGTGCCAGCAGCCAAAGGTCCGCCGGGACTAGCAAATCGAACACCGGGGAGCTGTTTTTT; abundance: NA; j_gene: TRBJ2-2; d_gene: TRBD2; v_gene: TRBV14
CDR3aa: CASGKGSSYNEQFF; CDR3nt: TGTGCCAGCGGGAAGGGGAGCTCCTACAATGAGCAGTTCTTC; abundance: NA; j_gene: TRBJ2-1; d_gene: NA; v_gene: TRBV11-3
CDR3aa: CATSRDEEDRASSPLHF; CDR3nt: TGTGCCACCAGCAGAGATGAAGAGGACAGGGCGAGTTCACCCCTCCACTTT; abundance: few; j_gene: TRBJ1-6; d_gene: TRBD1; v_gene: TRBV15
CDR3aa: CASSVATKTSGTQYEQFF; CDR3nt: TGTGCCAGCAGCGTAGCGACGAAGACTAGCGGGACCCAATATGAGCAGTTCTTC; abundance: NA; j_gene: TRBJ2-1; d_gene: TRBD2; v_gene: TRBV9
CDR3aa: CASSRTNNQPQHF; CDR3nt: TGTGCCAGCAGTCGGACAAACAATCAGCCCCAGCATTTT; abundance: NA; j_gene: TRBJ1-5; d_gene: NA; v_gene: TRBV28
CDR3aa: CASSWTGTDSNQPQHF; CDR3nt: TGTGCCAGCAGCTGGACAGGGACGGATAGCAATCAGCCCCAGCATTTT; abundance: NA; j_gene: TRBJ1-5; d_gene: TRBD1; v_gene: TRBV7-3
CDR3aa: CASSQGPTGGISYNEQFF; CDR3nt: TGTGCCAGCTCGCAGGGACCTACAGGGGGCATCTCCTACAATGAGCAGTTCTTC; abundance: NA; j_gene: TRBJ2-1; d_gene: TRBD1; v_gene: TRBV18
CDR3aa: CASTSPTGVSYEQYF; CDR3nt: TGTGCCAGCACCAGCCCCACAGGAGTCTCCTACGAGCAGTACTTC; abundance: NA; j_gene: TRBJ2-7; d_gene: NA; v_gene: TRBV28
CDR3aa: CASSQTFSTYEQYF; CDR3nt: TGTGCCAGCAGCCAAACCTTTTCGACATACGAGCAGTACTTC; abundance: NA; j_gene: TRBJ2-7; d_gene: NA; v_gene: TRBV11-1
CDR3aa: CASSYSGSNEKLFF; CDR3nt: TGTGCCAGCAGTTACTCAGGATCGAATGAAAAACTGTTTTTT; abundance: NA; j_gene: TRBJ1-4; d_gene: NA; v_gene: TRBV6-6
CDR3aa: CASSQDPGPTDRSDTQYF; CDR3nt: TGCGCCAGCAGCCAAGACCCCGGACCGACCGACCGATCAGATACGCAGTATTTT; abundance: NA; j_gene: TRBJ2-3; d_gene: NA; v_gene: TRBV4-1
CDR3aa: CASSYRGHEAFF; CDR3nt: TGTGCCAGCAGTTACCGGGGGCACGAAGCTTTCTTT; abundance: NA; j_gene: TRBJ1-1; d_gene: NA; v_gene: TRBV6-5
CDR3aa: CASRGQGITEAFF; CDR3nt: TGTGCCAGCAGGGGACAGGGGATCACTGAAGCTTTCTTT; abundance: NA; j_gene: TRBJ1-1; d_gene: TRBD1; v_gene: TRBV27
CDR3aa: CASSVGATWGEKLFF; CDR3nt: TGTGCCAGCAGCGTAGGGGCTACTTGGGGTGAAAAACTGTTTTTT; abundance: NA; j_gene: TRBJ1-4; d_gene: NA; v_gene: TRBV9
CDR3aa: CSVVRGGLDTGELFF; CDR3nt: TGCAGCGTTGTTCGCGGGGGTTTGGACACCGGGGAGCTGTTTTTT; abundance: NA; j_gene: TRBJ2-2; d_gene: TRBD2; v_gene: TRBV29-1
CDR3aa: CASHLGLAVTYEQYF; CDR3nt: TGCGCCAGCCATCTCGGACTAGCGGTGACCTACGAGCAGTACTTC; abundance: NA; j_gene: TRBJ2-7; d_gene: TRBD2; v_gene: TRBV10-1
CDR3aa: CASSQQHTIYF; CDR3nt: TGTGCCAGCAGCCAACAGCACACCATATATTTT; abundance: NA; j_gene: TRBJ1-3; d_gene: NA; v_gene: TRBV16
CDR3aa: CASRSVREAFF; CDR3nt: TGTGCCAGCAGGAGTGTCCGAGAAGCTTTCTTT; abundance: NA; j_gene: TRBJ1-1; d_gene: NA; v_gene: TRBV12-3/TRBV12-4
CDR3aa: CASSSTTSGSNTDTQYF; CDR3nt: TGTGCCAGCAGCTCGACGACTAGCGGGAGTAACACAGATACGCAGTATTTT; abundance: NA; j_gene: TRBJ2-3; d_gene: TRBD2; v_gene: TRBV7-3
CDR3aa: CASSDLMDGESSYNSPLHF; CDR3nt: TGCGCCAGCAGTGACCTGATGGACGGGGAGAGCTCCTATAATTCACCCCTCCACTTT; abundance: NA; j_gene: TRBJ1-6; d_gene: NA; v_gene: TRBV10-2
CDR3aa: CASSQDPDRSLKLFF; CDR3nt: TGTGCCAGCAGCCAAGATCCGGACAGGTCTCTGAAACTGTTTTTT; abundance: NA; j_gene: TRBJ1-4; d_gene: TRBD1; v_gene: TRBV3-1/TRBV3-2
CDR3aa: CASSRTSRTYEQYF; CDR3nt: TGTGCCAGCAGCCGGACTAGCCGAACCTACGAGCAGTACTTC; abundance: NA; j_gene: TRBJ2-7; d_gene: TRBD2; v_gene: TRBV6-5
CDR3aa: CATRSGHEQYF; CDR3nt: TGTGCCACCCGGTCGGGTCACGAGCAGTACTTC; abundance: NA; j_gene: TRBJ2-7; d_gene: NA; v_gene: TRBV6-5
CDR3aa: CASSIGGNEQYF; CDR3nt: TGTGCCAGTAGTATAGGAGGGAACGAGCAGTACTTC; abundance: once; j_gene: TRBJ2-7; d_gene: NA; v_gene: TRBV19
CDR3aa: CASSSPRGFTEAFF; CDR3nt: TGTGCCAGCAGTTCGCCGCGTGGGTTCACTGAAGCTTTCTTT; abundance: NA; j_gene: TRBJ1-1; d_gene: NA; v_gene: TRBV6-5
CDR3aa: CASTRPMSPHEQYF; CDR3nt: TGTGCCAGCACCCGACCGATGAGCCCCCACGAGCAGTACTTC; abundance: NA; j_gene: TRBJ2-7; d_gene: NA; v_gene: TRBV6-5
CDR3aa: CASSPVQGNQPQHF; CDR3nt: TGTGCCAGCAGTCCCGTACAGGGCAATCAGCCCCAGCATTTT; abundance: NA; j_gene: TRBJ1-5; d_gene: NA; v_gene: TRBV6-5
CDR3aa: CASREIYEQYF; CDR3nt: TGTGCCAGCAGAGAAATTTACGAGCAGTACTTC; abundance: NA; j_gene: TRBJ2-7; d_gene: NA; v_gene: TRBV2
CDR3aa: CASSGTSGYPYEQYF; CDR3nt: TGTGCCAGTAGTGGGACTAGCGGGTACCCCTACGAGCAGTACTTC; abundance: NA; j_gene: TRBJ2-7; d_gene: TRBD2; v_gene: TRBV19
CDR3aa: CASSLVRGTGELFF; CDR3nt: TGCGCCAGCAGCTTGGTGCGGGGGACCGGGGAGCTGTTTTTT; abundance: NA; j_gene: TRBJ2-2; d_gene: TRBD2; v_gene: TRBV5-1
CDR3aa: CAWSGDRGKTEAFF; CDR3nt: TGTGCCTGGAGTGGGGACAGGGGGAAGACTGAAGCTTTCTTT; abundance: NA; j_gene: TRBJ1-1; d_gene: TRBD1; v_gene: TRBV30
CDR3aa: CASSPTSGRSPYEQYF; CDR3nt: TGTGCCAGCTCACCAACTAGCGGGAGGTCACCCTACGAGCAGTACTTC; abundance: NA; j_gene: TRBJ2-7; d_gene: TRBD2; v_gene: TRBV18
CDR3aa: CASLAGTVNTGELFF; CDR3nt: TGCGCCTCATTGGCCGGGACAGTTAACACCGGGGAGCTGTTTTTT; abundance: NA; j_gene: TRBJ2-2; d_gene: TRBD1; v_gene: TRBV5-1
CDR3aa: CASSPDRGNEKLFF; CDR3nt: TGTGCCAGCAGCCCGGACAGGGGTAATGAAAAACTGTTTTTT; abundance: NA; j_gene: TRBJ1-4; d_gene: TRBD1; v_gene: TRBV5-4
CDR3aa: CASSFGTEPTEAFF; CDR3nt: TGTGCCAGCAGTTTTGGGACAGAACCCACTGAAGCTTTCTTT; abundance: NA; j_gene: TRBJ1-1; d_gene: TRBD1; v_gene: TRBV6-5
CDR3aa: CASSQDRDINQPQHF; CDR3nt: TGCGCCAGCAGCCAAGATCGGGACATCAATCAGCCCCAGCATTTT; abundance: NA; j_gene: TRBJ1-5; d_gene: NA; v_gene: TRBV4-1
CDR3aa: CASSVRAPNTGELFF; CDR3nt: TGTGCCAGCAGCGTTAGGGCTCCAAACACCGGGGAGCTGTTTTTT; abundance: NA; j_gene: TRBJ2-2; d_gene: NA; v_gene: TRBV6-5
CDR3aa: CASSLGWGRGQPQHF; CDR3nt: TGTGCCAGCAGTTTAGGATGGGGGAGGGGTCAGCCCCAGCATTTT; abundance: NA; j_gene: TRBJ1-5; d_gene: NA; v_gene: TRBV27
CDR3aa: CATSDSSSPNYNEQFF; CDR3nt: TGTGCCACCAGTGATTCCTCTTCGCCTAACTACAATGAGCAGTTCTTC; abundance: NA; j_gene: TRBJ2-1; d_gene: NA; v_gene: TRBV24-1
CDR3aa: CASMGPSSGGSPLHF; CDR3nt: TGTGCCAGCATGGGCCCATCATCCGGGGGCTCACCCCTCCACTTT; abundance: NA; j_gene: TRBJ1-6; d_gene: NA; v_gene: TRBV6-5
CDR3aa: CASSGDRADYGYTF; CDR3nt: TGTGCCAGCAGCGGCGACAGGGCGGACTATGGCTACACCTTC; abundance: once; j_gene: TRBJ1-2; d_gene: TRBD1; v_gene: TRBV3-1/TRBV3-2
CDR3aa: CASSISSAPDEQYF; CDR3nt: TGTGCCAGCAGCATTTCATCGGCGCCGGACGAGCAGTACTTC; abundance: once; j_gene: TRBJ2-7; d_gene: NA; v_gene: TRBV21-1
CDR3aa: CASSNGGEGASYEQYF; CDR3nt: TGTGCCAGTAGTAACGGGGGGGAAGGCGCTTCCTACGAGCAGTACTTC; abundance: NA; j_gene: TRBJ2-7; d_gene: TRBD2; v_gene: TRBV19
CDR3aa: CSVEREGETQYF; CDR3nt: TGCAGCGTTGAACGGGAAGGGGAGACCCAGTACTTC; abundance: NA; j_gene: TRBJ2-5; d_gene: NA; v_gene: TRBV29-1
CDR3aa: CASSPSPGRKTGELFF; CDR3nt: TGTGCCAGCAGCCCCTCCCCGGGTAGAAAGACCGGGGAGCTGTTTTTT; abundance: NA; j_gene: TRBJ2-2; d_gene: NA; v_gene: TRBV7-2
CDR3aa: CSVEASPDNEQFF; CDR3nt: TGCAGCGTTGAGGCCTCTCCGGACAATGAGCAGTTCTTC; abundance: once; j_gene: TRBJ2-1; d_gene: NA; v_gene: TRBV29-1
CDR3aa: CASSPTNPGANVLTF; CDR3nt: TGCGCCAGCAGCCCAACTAATCCGGGGGCCAACGTCCTGACTTTC; abundance: NA; j_gene: TRBJ2-6; d_gene: NA; v_gene: TRBV5-1